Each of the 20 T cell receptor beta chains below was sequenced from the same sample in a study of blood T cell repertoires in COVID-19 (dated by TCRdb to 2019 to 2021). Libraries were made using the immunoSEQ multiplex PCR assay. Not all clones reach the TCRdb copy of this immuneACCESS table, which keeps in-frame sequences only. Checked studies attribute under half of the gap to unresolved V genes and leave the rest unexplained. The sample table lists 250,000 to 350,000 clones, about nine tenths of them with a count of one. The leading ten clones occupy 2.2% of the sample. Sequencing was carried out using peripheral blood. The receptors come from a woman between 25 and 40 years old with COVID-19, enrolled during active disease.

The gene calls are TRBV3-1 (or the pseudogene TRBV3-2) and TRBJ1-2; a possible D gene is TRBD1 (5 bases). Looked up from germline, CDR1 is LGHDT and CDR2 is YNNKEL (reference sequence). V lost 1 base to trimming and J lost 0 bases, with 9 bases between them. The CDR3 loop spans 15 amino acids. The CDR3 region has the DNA TGTGCCAGCAGCCAAGGGGCAGGGACTAACTATGGCTACACCTTC. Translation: CASSQGAGTNYGYTF.

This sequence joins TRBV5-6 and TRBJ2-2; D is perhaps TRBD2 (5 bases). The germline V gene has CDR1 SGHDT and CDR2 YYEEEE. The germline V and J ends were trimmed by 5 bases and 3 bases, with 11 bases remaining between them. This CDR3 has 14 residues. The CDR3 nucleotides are TGTGCCAGCAGAGGAGGAGTTTACACCGGGGAGCTGTTTTTT. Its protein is CASRGGVYTGELFF.

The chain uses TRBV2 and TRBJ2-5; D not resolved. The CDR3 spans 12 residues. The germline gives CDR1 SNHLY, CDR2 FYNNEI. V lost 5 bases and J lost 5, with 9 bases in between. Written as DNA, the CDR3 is TGTGCCAGCAGTAAACGACTGGAGACCCAGTACTTC. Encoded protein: CASSKRLETQYF.

The CDR3 reads CASSLEVQGRVDTQYF. The CDR3 coding sequence is TGCGCCAGCAGCTTGGAGGTGCAGGGTCGTGTAGATACGCAGTATTTT. This rearrangement joins TRBV5-1 to TRBJ2-3; D perhaps matches TRBD1 (5 bases). The germline CDR1 and CDR2 sequences are SGHRS and YFSETQ. The length of the CDR3 is 16 residues. Trimming took off 0 bases at V and 5 bases at J, with 16 bases between the two ends.

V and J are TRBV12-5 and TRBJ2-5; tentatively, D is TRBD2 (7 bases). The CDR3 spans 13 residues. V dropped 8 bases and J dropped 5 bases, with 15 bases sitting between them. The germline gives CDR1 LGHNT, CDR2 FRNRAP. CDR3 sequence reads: CASRRGRGETQYF. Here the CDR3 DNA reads TGTGCTAGTAGGCGGGGGCGCGGGGAGACCCAGTACTTC.

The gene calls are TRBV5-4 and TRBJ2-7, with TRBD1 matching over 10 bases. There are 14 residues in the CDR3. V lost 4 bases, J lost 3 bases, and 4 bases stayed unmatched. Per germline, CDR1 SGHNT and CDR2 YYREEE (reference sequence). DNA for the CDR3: TGTGCCAGCAGCACGGACAGGGGGGACTACGAGCAGTACTTC. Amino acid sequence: CASSTDRGDYEQYF.

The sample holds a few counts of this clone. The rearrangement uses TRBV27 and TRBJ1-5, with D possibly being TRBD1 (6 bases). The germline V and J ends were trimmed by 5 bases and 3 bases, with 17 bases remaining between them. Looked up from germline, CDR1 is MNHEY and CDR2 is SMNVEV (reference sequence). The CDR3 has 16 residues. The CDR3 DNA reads TGTGCCAGCAGTCCCACTTTACAGGGACCCAATCAGCCCCAGCATTTT. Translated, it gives CASSPTLQGPNQPQHF.

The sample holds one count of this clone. As DNA, the CDR3 is TGCAGCGCGGAGCAAAGACTAGCGGTCTACAATGAGCAGTTCTTC. This encodes CSAEQRLAVYNEQFF. J is TRBJ2-1 and V is TRBV29-1; the match to TRBD2 covers 9 bases. Trimming cost V 7 bases and J 3 bases; bases outside gene matches: 10. The CDR3 length is 15 residues. Germline V lookup: CDR1 SQVTM, CDR2 ANQGSEA.

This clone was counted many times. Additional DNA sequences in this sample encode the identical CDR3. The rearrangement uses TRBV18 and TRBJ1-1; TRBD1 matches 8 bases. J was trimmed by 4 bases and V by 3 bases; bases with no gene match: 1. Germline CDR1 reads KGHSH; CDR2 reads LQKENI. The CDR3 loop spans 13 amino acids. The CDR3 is CASSPGQGTEAFF. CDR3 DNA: TGTGCCAGCTCACCCGGACAGGGCACTGAAGCTTTCTTT.

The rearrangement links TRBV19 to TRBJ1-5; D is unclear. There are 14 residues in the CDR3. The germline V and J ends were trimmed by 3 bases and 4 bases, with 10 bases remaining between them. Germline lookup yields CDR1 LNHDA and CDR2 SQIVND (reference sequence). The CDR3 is CASSIGVWNQPQHF. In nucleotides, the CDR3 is TGTGCCAGTAGTATCGGGGTGTGGAATCAGCCCCAGCATTTT.

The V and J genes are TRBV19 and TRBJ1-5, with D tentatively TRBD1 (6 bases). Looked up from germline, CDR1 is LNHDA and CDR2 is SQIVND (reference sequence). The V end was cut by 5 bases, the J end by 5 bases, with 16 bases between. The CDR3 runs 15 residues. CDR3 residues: CASSLRWGPDQPQHF. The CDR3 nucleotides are TGTGCCAGTAGTCTACGTTGGGGGCCGGATCAGCCCCAGCATTTT.

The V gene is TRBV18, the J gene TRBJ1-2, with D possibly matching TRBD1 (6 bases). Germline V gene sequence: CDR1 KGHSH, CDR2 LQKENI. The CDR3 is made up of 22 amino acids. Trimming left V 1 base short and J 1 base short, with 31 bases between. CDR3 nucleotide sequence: TGTGCCAGCTCACCACAGCCCGGTCAGGGGCTGACTTCTACAGGGTTTAACTATGGCTACACCTTC. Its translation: CASSPQPGQGLTSTGFNYGYTF.

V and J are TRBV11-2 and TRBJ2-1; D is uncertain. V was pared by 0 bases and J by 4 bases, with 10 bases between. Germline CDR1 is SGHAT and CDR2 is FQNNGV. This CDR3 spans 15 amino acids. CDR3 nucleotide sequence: TGTGCCAGCAGCTTAGATGCCGAGGAATACAATGAGCAGTTCTTC. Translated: CASSLDAEEYNEQFF.

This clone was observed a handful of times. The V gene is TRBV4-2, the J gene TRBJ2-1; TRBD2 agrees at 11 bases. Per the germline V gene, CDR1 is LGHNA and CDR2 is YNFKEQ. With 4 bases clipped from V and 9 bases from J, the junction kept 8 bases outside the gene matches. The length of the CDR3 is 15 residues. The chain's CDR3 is CASSPGLAGAGEQFF. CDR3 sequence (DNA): TGTGCCAGCAGCCCCGGACTAGCGGGTGCCGGTGAGCAGTTCTTC.

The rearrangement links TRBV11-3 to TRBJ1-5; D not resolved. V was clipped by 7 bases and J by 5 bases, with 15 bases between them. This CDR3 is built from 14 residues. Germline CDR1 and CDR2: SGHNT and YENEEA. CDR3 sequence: CASTPGGSDQPQHF. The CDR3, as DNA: TGTGCCAGCACCCCGGGAGGTTCGGATCAGCCCCAGCATTTT.

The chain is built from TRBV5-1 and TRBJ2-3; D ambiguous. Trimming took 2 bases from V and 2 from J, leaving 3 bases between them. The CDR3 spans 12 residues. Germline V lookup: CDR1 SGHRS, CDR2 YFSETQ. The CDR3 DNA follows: TGCGCCAGCAGCTTCTTCACAGATACGCAGTATTTT. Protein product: CASSFFTDTQYF.

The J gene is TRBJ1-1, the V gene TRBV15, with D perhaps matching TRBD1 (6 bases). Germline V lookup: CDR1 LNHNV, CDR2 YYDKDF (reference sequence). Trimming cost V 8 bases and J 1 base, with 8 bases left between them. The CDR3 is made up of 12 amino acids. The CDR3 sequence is CATETGNTEAFF. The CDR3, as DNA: TGTGCCACCGAGACAGGGAACACTGAAGCTTTCTTT.

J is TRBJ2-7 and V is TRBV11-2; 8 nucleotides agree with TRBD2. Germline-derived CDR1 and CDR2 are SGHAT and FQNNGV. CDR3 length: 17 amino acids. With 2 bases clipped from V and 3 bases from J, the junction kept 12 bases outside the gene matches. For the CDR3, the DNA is TGTGCCAGCAGCTTAACCCCTCCTAGCGGGTCGAGCTACGAGCAGTACTTC. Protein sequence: CASSLTPPSGSSYEQYF. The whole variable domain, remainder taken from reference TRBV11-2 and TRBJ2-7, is EAGVAQSPRYKIIEKRQSVAFWCNPISGHATLYWYQQILGQGPKLLIQFQNNGVVDDSQLPKDRFSAERLKGVDSTLKIQPAKLEDSAVYLCASSLTPPSGSSYEQYFGPGTRLTVT.

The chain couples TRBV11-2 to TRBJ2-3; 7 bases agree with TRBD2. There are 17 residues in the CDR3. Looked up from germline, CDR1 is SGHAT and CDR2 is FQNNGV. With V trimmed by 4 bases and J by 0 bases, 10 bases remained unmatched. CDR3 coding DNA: TGTGCCAGCAGCTCCCGGCGGGATAGCGGGAGCACAGATACGCAGTATTTT. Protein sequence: CASSSRRDSGSTDTQYF.

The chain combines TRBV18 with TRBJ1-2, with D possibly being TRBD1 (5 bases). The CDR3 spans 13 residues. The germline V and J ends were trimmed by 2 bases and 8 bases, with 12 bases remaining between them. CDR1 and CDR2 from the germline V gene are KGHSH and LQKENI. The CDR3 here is CASSPGGGEGYTF. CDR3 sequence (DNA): TGTGCCAGCTCACCAGGGGGAGGAGAGGGCTACACCTTC.